Described below is a single T cell receptor beta chain sequence and its context. Different DNA sequences within this sample yield the same CDR3. This CDR3 is built from 15 residues. Germline CDR1 and CDR2: SNHLY and FYNNEI. The V gene end was trimmed by 6 bases and the J gene end by 1 base; junction bases not matched to a gene: 2. Per the study methods: Amplification with reference gene primers provided the estimates of nucleated cell counts. Clones were read by immunoSEQ multiplex PCR, and TCRdb kept only the in-frame ones, dropping some. The V and J calls and the clone size are those of that table, but D and trimming were determined from the DNA. The sample consists of around 140,000 clones, roughly 78% of them appearing once. The study assigned cohorts using participant-reported clinical history. Donors in Cohort 3 who had recovered were those with two negative PCRs, healthcare professional clearance, or resolution of their symptoms.

The sample belongs to a study of blood T cell repertoires in COVID-19. About the research overall: PBMCs, B-cell-depleted T cells, or T cells provided the cDNA or gDNA that made up the material.

This clonotype originated in a woman aged 50 to 60 who had recovered from COVID-19. The sample comprised PBMCs or T cells enriched from blood (not recorded which). The chain has TRBV2 and TRBJ2-1; 11 bases line up with TRBD2. The CDR3 nucleotides are TGTGCCAGCAGCCTAGCGGGGGGATCCTACAATGAGCAGTTCTTC. Translated, it gives CASSLAGGSYNEQFF.